One sample yielded the 13 T cell receptor beta chains listed below, sequenced in a study of shared clonotypes between healthy human individuals. CD8 cells regarded as naive lacked CD45RO, were positively chosen for CCR7, and omitted terminally differentiated effector memory CD45RA+ cells. Profiled with immunoSEQ multiplex PCR; TCRdb holds only in-frame clones, not every one. The sample records approximately 650,000 clones, roughly 95% being singletons. The sequenced sample was naive CD8+ T cells sorted from blood. These receptors were obtained from a young woman in good health.

This chain connects TRBV21-1 to TRBJ1-1; TRBD1 is the table's D call and was not checked against the DNA. TRBV21-1 is a known pseudogene. The CDR3 has 15 residues. The CDR3 loop reads CASSKVGDSDTEAFF. CDR3 nucleotide sequence: TGTGCCAGCAGCAAAGTCGGGGACAGCGACACTGAAGCTTTCTTT.

The chain links TRBV27 to TRBJ2-1, with D tentatively TRBD1 or TRBD2 (7 bases each). Per germline, CDR1 MNHEY and CDR2 SMNVEV (reference sequence). V was shortened by 4 bases and J by 4 bases, with 14 bases between the two germline ends. This CDR3 is built from 15 residues. The CDR3 DNA follows: TGTGCCAGCAGTTCAGGGGGGGGGCCGTACAATGAGCAGTTCTTC. Its translation is CASSSGGGPYNEQFF.

This sequence joins TRBV27 and TRBJ2-1, with D maybe TRBD2 (6 bases). This CDR3 has 17 amino acids. Trimming shortened V by 2 bases and J by 0 bases, and 14 bases separated the two germline ends. Germline V gene lookup returns CDR1 MNHEY and CDR2 SMNVEV (reference sequence). CDR3 coding DNA: TGTGCCAGCAGTTTACACGCTAGCGCCAGCTCCTACAATGAGCAGTTCTTC. This translates into CASSLHASASSYNEQFF.

This clone was picked up one time. The chain is built from TRBV27 and TRBJ2-3; D unclear. This CDR3 contains 13 residues. Germline values: CDR1 MNHEY, CDR2 SMNVEV (reference sequence). V lost 9 bases to trimming and J lost 0 bases, with 10 bases between them. CDR3 residues: CASHATSTDTQYF. CDR3 coding DNA: TGTGCCAGTCATGCGACTAGCACAGATACGCAGTATTTT.

The genes are TRBV9 and TRBJ1-1; D call uncertain. CDR3 length: 13 amino acids. V was pared by 0 bases and J by 8 bases, with 11 bases between. Germline-derived CDR1 and CDR2 are SGDLS and YYNGEE. In DNA form, the CDR3 reads TGTGCCAGCAGCGTAGGCCTTTTGCGGGAAGCTTTCTTT. This codes for CASSVGLLREAFF.

This chain links TRBV10-1 with TRBJ1-1; tentatively, D is TRBD1 (6 bases). Germline CDR1 and CDR2: WNHNN and SYGVQD (reference sequence). Trimming removed 10 bases at V and 5 bases at J, with 14 bases between. CDR3 length: 12 amino acids. The CDR3 region has the DNA TGCGCCAAAGGTGAGGGGGGAACTGAAGCTTTCTTT. It yields the protein CAKGEGGTEAFF.

The V call is TRBV5-5, the J call TRBJ1-3; 7 bases align to TRBD1. The germline gives CDR1 SGHKS, CDR2 YYEKEE (reference sequence). V was clipped by 3 bases and J by 2 bases; unmatched bases: 8. The CDR3 loop spans 16 amino acids. In nucleotides, the CDR3 is TGTGCCAGCAGCTACCCACAGGGGATGGCTGGAAACACCATATATTTT. Translated: CASSYPQGMAGNTIYF.

V is TRBV27 and J is TRBJ2-2, with 7 bases that match TRBD2. In germline, CDR1 is MNHEY, CDR2 SMNVEV (reference sequence). Unmatched junction bases numbered 12, after V lost 3 bases and J lost 5 bases. This CDR3 region has 17 residues. The CDR3 loop reads CASSFLRAGVRTGELFF. The CDR3 DNA sequence: TGTGCCAGCAGTTTTTTACGCGCGGGAGTTAGGACCGGGGAGCTGTTTTTT.

V and J are TRBV4-2 and TRBJ2-1; 13 positions agree with TRBD2. Germline loops: CDR1 LGHNA, CDR2 YNFKEQ. The CDR3 runs to 18 residues. V trimming: 6 bases; J trimming: 4 bases; junction bases outside the gene matches: 12. The CDR3 sequence: CASRLGLAGASTYNEQFF. The CDR3 DNA reads TGTGCCAGCAGATTAGGACTAGCGGGAGCCTCGACTTACAATGAGCAGTTCTTC.

The rearrangement joins TRBV6-1 to TRBJ2-2, with 9 bases lining up with TRBD1. CDR3 length equals 14 residues. The trim removed 2 bases at V and 6 bases at J, leaving 1 base unmatched. Per germline, CDR1 MNHNS and CDR2 SASEGT. CDR3 sequence: CASSETGGPGELFF. The CDR3 nucleotides read TGTGCCAGCAGTGAAACAGGGGGCCCCGGGGAGCTGTTTTTT.

The chain couples TRBV27 to TRBJ2-7; D is unclear. V was cut by 2 bases and J by 5 bases, with 19 bases left in between. This CDR3 comprises 16 residues. CDR1 is MNHEY, CDR2 SMNVEV, per germline (reference sequence). CDR3 in amino acids: CASSLRFLGALHEQYF. The CDR3 region has the DNA TGTGCCAGCAGTTTACGTTTTTTAGGAGCCCTGCACGAGCAGTACTTC.

CDR3 coding DNA: TGTGCCAGCAGTGAAGAAGCTAGCCCTTACAATGAGCAGTTCTTC. It is translated as CASSEEASPYNEQFF. The V gene is TRBV6-1, the J gene TRBJ2-1, with D maybe TRBD2 (5 bases). Germline assignment: CDR1 MNHNS and CDR2 SASEGT. Trimming cost V 1 base and J 4 bases, with 11 bases left between them. This CDR3 comprises 15 residues.

This clone was detected once. The chain recombines TRBV27 with TRBJ2-7; the match to TRBD1 covers 9 bases. Per the germline V gene, CDR1 is MNHEY and CDR2 is SMNVEV (reference sequence). V dropped 2 bases and J dropped 7; count of bases not matched to a gene: 6. CDR3 length: 14 amino acids. For the CDR3, the DNA is TGTGCCAGCAGTTTAAGGACAGGACAGGGGGAGCAGTACTTC. Amino acids: CASSLRTGQGEQYF.